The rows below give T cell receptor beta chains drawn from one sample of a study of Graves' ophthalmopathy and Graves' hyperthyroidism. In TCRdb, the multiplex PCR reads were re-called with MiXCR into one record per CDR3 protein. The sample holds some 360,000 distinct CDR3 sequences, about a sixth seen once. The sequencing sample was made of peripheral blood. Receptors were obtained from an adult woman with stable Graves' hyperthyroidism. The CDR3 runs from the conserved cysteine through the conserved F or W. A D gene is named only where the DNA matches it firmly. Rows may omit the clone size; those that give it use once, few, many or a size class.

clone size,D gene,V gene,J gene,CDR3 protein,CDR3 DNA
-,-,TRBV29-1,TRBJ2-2,CSVEVGARTGELFF,TGCAGCGTTGAGGTGGGGGCGCGGACCGGGGAGCTGTTTTTT
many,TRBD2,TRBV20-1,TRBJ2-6,CSARRGGSGANVLTF,TGCAGTGCTAGAAGGGGAGGGTCGGGGGCCAACGTCCTGACTTTC
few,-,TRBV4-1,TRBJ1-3,CASSQPGRVSGNTIYF,TGCGCCAGCAGCCAACCCGGCAGGGTCTCTGGAAACACCATATATTTT
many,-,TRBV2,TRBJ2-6,CASSETRTPSSGANVLTF,TGTGCCAGCAGTGAAACTCGCACGCCTTCCTCTGGGGCCAACGTCCTGACTTTC
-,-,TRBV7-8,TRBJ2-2,CASSLGWGTGELFF,TGTGCCAGCAGCTTAGGTTGGGGCACCGGGGAGCTGTTTTTT
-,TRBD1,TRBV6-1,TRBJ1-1,CASSSGQGATEAFF,TGTGCCAGCAGCTCGGGACAGGGGGCCACTGAAGCTTTCTTT
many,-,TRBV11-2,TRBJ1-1,CASSLGEVTNTEAFF,TGTGCCAGCAGCTTAGGGGAGGTAACGAACACTGAAGCTTTCTTT
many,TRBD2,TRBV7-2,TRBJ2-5,CASSLWTRETQYF,TGTGCCAGCAGCTTATGGACTAGGGAGACCCAGTACTTC
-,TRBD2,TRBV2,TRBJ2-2,CASRGLAGGPNTGELFF,TGTGCCAGCAGGGGACTAGCGGGAGGGCCGAACACCGGGGAGCTGTTTTTT
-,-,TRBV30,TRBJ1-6,CAWRGRWFSPLHF,TGTGCCTGGAGAGGCAGATGGTTTTCACCCCTCCACTTT
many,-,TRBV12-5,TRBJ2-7,CASGPGPFQQYF,TGTGCTAGTGGCCCGGGACCGTTCCAGCAGTACTTC
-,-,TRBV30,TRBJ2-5,CAWTVGGRETQYF,TGTGCCTGGACCGTCGGTGGCCGAGAGACCCAGTACTTC
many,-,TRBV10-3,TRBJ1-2,CAISELKAGEDGYTF,TGTGCCATCAGTGAGTTAAAGGCAGGAGAAGATGGCTACACCTTC
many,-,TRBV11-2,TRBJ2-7,CASSQGTRRPSYEQYF,TGTGCCAGCAGCCAAGGGACCCGCCGACCCTCCTACGAGCAGTACTTC
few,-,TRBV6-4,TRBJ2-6,CASRPQLGDRGSWGANVLTF,TGTGCCAGCAGGCCCCAGTTAGGGGACCGCGGATCGTGGGGGGCCAACGTCCTGACTTTC